These T cell receptor beta chains were read from a single sample in a study of Ad26.COV2.S vaccination and SARS-CoV-2 variants. Sequenced by immunoSEQ multiplex PCR; TCRdb stores in-frame clones only, minus some. The sample lists some 340,000 clones, approximately 86% seen once, with around 2.2% in the top ten. The sequenced sample was peripheral blood, obtained in a trial of Ad26.COV2.S vaccine versus placebo. The origin of the receptors is a person between 18 and 60 years old who received the Ad26.COV2.S COVID-19 vaccine or a placebo. The CDR3 runs from the conserved cysteine through the conserved F or W. D genes are given only for firm matches. Size values are once, few and many counts, or a class for expanded clones, and some rows have none.

d_gene: -
j_gene: TRBJ2-7
v_gene: TRBV27
abundance: -
CDR3aa: CASSLSSQREQYF
CDR3nt: TGTGCCAGCAGTTTATCATCGCAGCGGGAGCAGTACTTC

d_gene: TRBD1
j_gene: TRBJ1-1
v_gene: TRBV4-1
abundance: -
CDR3aa: CASSQTDRGGSEAFF
CDR3nt: TGCGCCAGCAGCCAGACGGACAGGGGAGGGTCTGAAGCTTTCTTT

d_gene: -
j_gene: TRBJ2-6
v_gene: TRBV11-3
abundance: few
CDR3aa: CASSSGANVLTF
CDR3nt: TGTGCCAGCTCCTCTGGGGCCAACGTCCTGACTTTC

d_gene: -
j_gene: TRBJ1-4
v_gene: TRBV5-1
abundance: -
CDR3aa: CASALDGLQTTNEKLFF
CDR3nt: TGCGCCAGCGCCTTGGACGGATTGCAAACAACTAATGAAAAACTGTTTTTT

d_gene: TRBD1
j_gene: TRBJ2-5
v_gene: TRBV5-6
abundance: -
CDR3aa: CASSRRTGRQETQYF
CDR3nt: TGTGCCAGCAGCAGAAGGACAGGCCGCCAAGAGACCCAGTACTTC

d_gene: TRBD2
j_gene: TRBJ2-5
v_gene: TRBV7-7
abundance: -
CDR3aa: CASSLGVAGRGQETQYF
CDR3nt: TGTGCTAGCAGCTTAGGGGTAGCGGGGAGGGGTCAAGAGACCCAGTACTTC

d_gene: -
j_gene: TRBJ2-3
v_gene: TRBV5-4
abundance: few
CDR3aa: CASAAGPLTDTQYF
CDR3nt: TGTGCCAGCGCAGCGGGTCCGCTCACAGATACGCAGTATTTT

d_gene: TRBD1
j_gene: TRBJ1-4
v_gene: TRBV7-9
abundance: -
CDR3aa: CASSLTDRGSNEKLFF
CDR3nt: TGTGCCAGCAGCTTAACGGACAGGGGGTCTAATGAAAAACTGTTTTTT

d_gene: -
j_gene: TRBJ2-5
v_gene: TRBV6-5
abundance: once
CDR3aa: CAASRQGTQYF
CDR3nt: TGTGCCGCCTCACGCCAGGGGACCCAGTACTTC

d_gene: -
j_gene: TRBJ1-2
v_gene: TRBV3-1/TRBV3-2
abundance: -
CDR3aa: CASSLRRNYGYTF
CDR3nt: TGTGCCAGCAGCCTAAGGAGGAACTATGGCTACACCTTC

d_gene: TRBD1
j_gene: TRBJ2-3
v_gene: TRBV5-4
abundance: -
CDR3aa: CASSWQTGEGTDTQYF
CDR3nt: TGTGCCAGCAGCTGGCAGACAGGGGAAGGCACAGATACGCAGTATTTT

d_gene: -
j_gene: TRBJ2-7
v_gene: TRBV27
abundance: -
CDR3aa: CASSRRDRLSYEQYF
CDR3nt: TGTGCCAGCAGTCGGCGGGACAGATTGTCCTACGAGCAGTACTTC

d_gene: -
j_gene: TRBJ2-7
v_gene: TRBV7-2
abundance: -
CDR3aa: CASSLTKATPYEQYF
CDR3nt: TGTGCCAGCAGCTTAACGAAAGCGACCCCCTACGAGCAGTACTTC

d_gene: -
j_gene: TRBJ1-6
v_gene: TRBV30
abundance: -
CDR3aa: CAWSVRGGCPYNSPLHF
CDR3nt: TGTGCCTGGAGTGTAAGAGGTGGGTGCCCCTATAATTCACCCCTCCACTTT

d_gene: -
j_gene: TRBJ1-6
v_gene: TRBV6-5
abundance: few
CDR3aa: CASSTREDNSPLHF
CDR3nt: TGTGCCAGCAGTACCCGGGAAGATAATTCACCCCTCCACTTT

d_gene: TRBD1
j_gene: TRBJ2-7
v_gene: TRBV2
abundance: -
CDR3aa: CASSSITGVEQYF
CDR3nt: TGTGCCAGCAGTTCAATTACAGGGGTCGAGCAGTACTTC

d_gene: -
j_gene: TRBJ1-6
v_gene: TRBV19
abundance: -
CDR3aa: CASRGVANSPLHF
CDR3nt: TGTGCAAGTAGAGGGGTGGCCAATTCACCCCTCCACTTT

d_gene: -
j_gene: TRBJ2-7
v_gene: TRBV4-1
abundance: -
CDR3aa: CASSNRGSGLQYF
CDR3nt: TGCGCCAGCAGCAACCGGGGGAGCGGGTTGCAGTACTTC